The 27 T cell receptor beta chains presented below share a single source sample, sequenced in a study of shared clonotypes between healthy human individuals. This table comes from immunoSEQ multiplex PCR, and its TCRdb copy is limited to in-frame clones, with some not included. Of about 1.5 million clones in the sample, about 96% are singletons; the top ten hold roughly 1.1%. The sequenced sample consisted of naive CD4+ T cells sorted from blood. Regarding subset: CD45RA+ positively selected. Receptors originate from a man aged 30-40 years in good health.

The chain joins TRBV10-3 to TRBJ1-5; D not certain. The germline V gene has CDR1 ENHRY and CDR2 SYGVKD. V lost 10 bases to trimming and J lost 7 bases, with 11 bases between them. The CDR3 sequence is 11 residues long. CDR3 protein: CARSEGQPQHF. DNA for the CDR3: TGTGCCAGGTCTGAAGGGCAGCCCCAGCATTTT.

This rearrangement joins TRBV30 to TRBJ2-1; D is possibly TRBD2 (5 bases). Trimming left V 5 bases short and J 5 bases short, with 16 bases between. Germline V gene sequence: CDR1 GTSNPN, CDR2 SVGIG (reference sequence). The CDR3 has 14 amino acids. CDR3 in DNA: TGTGCCTGGTCTGCGGGTAGGCGTAACAATGAGCAGTTCTTC. Translation gives CAWSAGRRNNEQFF.

In its sample, this clone was seen once. J is TRBJ2-7 and V is TRBV14, with TRBD2 matching over 11 bases. J was trimmed by 3 bases and V by 0 bases; bases with no gene match: 7. The CDR3 runs 17 residues. Germline assignment: CDR1 SGHDN and CDR2 FVKESK. CDR3 loop: CASSQDGLAGGNYEQYF. The CDR3 DNA reads TGTGCCAGCAGCCAAGATGGGCTAGCGGGAGGAAACTACGAGCAGTACTTC.

The chain links TRBV28 to TRBJ2-5; 10 bases line up with TRBD2. After removal of 8 bases from V and 5 bases from J, the junction contained 8 bases not matched to a gene. The V gene's germline CDR1 is MDHEN and CDR2 SYDVKM. The CDR3 sequence is 14 residues long. CDR3 bases: TGTGCCAGCTTGAGCGGGAGGGCCGGTGAGACCCAGTACTTC. The encoded protein is CASLSGRAGETQYF. Supplemented by reference TRBV28 and TRBJ2-5, the full variable domain reads DVKVTQSSRYLVKRTGEKVFLECVQDMDHENMFWYRQDPGLGLRLIYFSYDVKMKEKGDIPEGYSVSREKKERFSLILESASTNQTSMYLCASLSGRAGETQYFGPGTRLLVL.

V gene TRBV18 combines with J gene TRBJ1-3; D unresolved. The CDR3 is 17 residues long. V lost 2 bases, J lost 0 bases, and 14 bases lay in between. Germline CDR1 KGHSH, CDR2 LQKENI. CDR3 nucleotides: TGTGCCAGCTCACCAAATTCCGGACTAAGCTCTGGAAACACCATATATTTT. Amino acid sequence: CASSPNSGLSSGNTIYF.

This chain joins TRBV7-9 and TRBJ1-5; the D gene is possibly TRBD1 (6 bases). This CDR3 comprises 14 residues. Germline assignment: CDR1 SEHNR and CDR2 FQNEAQ (reference sequence). The V end was cut by 4 bases, the J end by 4 bases, with 11 bases between. CDR3 bases: TGTGCCAGCAGCTACGACAGGATGAATCAGCCCCAGCATTTT. This codes for CASSYDRMNQPQHF.

Points on this clone: The sample holds other DNA sequences that translate to the same CDR3. V usage is TRBV5-1 and J usage is TRBJ1-1; D ambiguous. V was cut by 0 bases and J by 1 base, with 7 bases left in between. This CDR3 region has 14 residues. From germline, CDR1 is SGHRS and CDR2 YFSETQ. In DNA form, the CDR3 reads TGCGCCAGCAGCTTGGTGGGAGAGAACACTGAAGCTTTCTTT. As protein: CASSLVGENTEAFF.

CDR3: CASSLGVEGHTQYF. The CDR3 bases are TGTGCCAGCAGTTTAGGTGTCGAGGGGCATACGCAGTATTTT. The chain recombines TRBV27 with TRBJ2-3; TRBD1 or TRBD2 may be the D gene (5 bases each). CDR3 length: 14 amino acids. Germline values: CDR1 MNHEY, CDR2 SMNVEV (reference sequence). V was trimmed by 2 bases and J by 7 bases, leaving 13 bases between them.

As for this clone: The identical CDR3 is also encoded by other nucleotide sequences in the sample. This chain uses TRBV9 with TRBJ1-4; no clear D gene. Germline CDR1 is SGDLS and CDR2 is YYNGEE. Trimming removed 0 bases from V and 0 bases from J, with 6 bases in between. The CDR3 runs 15 residues. The chain's CDR3 is CASSVEAATNEKLFF. DNA for the CDR3: TGTGCCAGCAGCGTAGAGGCGGCAACTAATGAAAAACTGTTTTTT.

V and J are TRBV28 and TRBJ2-2; TRBD2 aligns across 8 bases. V was pared by 6 bases and J by 5 bases, with 8 bases of the junction left unmatched. CDR1 and CDR2 (germline): MDHEN, SYDVKM. CDR3 length equals 15 residues. The CDR3 loop reads CASSGAGAATGELFF. The CDR3 nucleotides are TGTGCCAGCAGCGGAGCGGGAGCGGCGACCGGGGAGCTGTTTTTT.

V and J are TRBV5-1 and TRBJ2-1; D is unresolved. The CDR3 runs 17 residues. CDR1 and CDR2 (germline): SGHRS, YFSETQ. The germline V and J ends were trimmed by 0 bases and 7 bases, with 20 bases remaining between them. The chain's CDR3 is CASSLAPPRARNNEQFF. The CDR3 DNA is TGCGCCAGCAGCTTGGCCCCCCCTCGAGCCAGAAATAATGAGCAGTTCTTC.

This clone came up once. J is TRBJ1-1 and V is TRBV18; tentative D call: TRBD1 (6 bases). Per germline, CDR1 KGHSH and CDR2 LQKENI. Trimming pared 3 bases from V and 1 base from J, leaving 12 bases between. The CDR3 totals 15 residues. CDR3 sequence (DNA): TGTGCCAGCTCACCCAATTTGGACAGGAACACTGAAGCTTTCTTT. This sequence encodes CASSPNLDRNTEAFF.

V usage is TRBV19 and J usage is TRBJ2-1; a possible D gene is TRBD2 (6 bases). CDR1 is LNHDA and CDR2 is SQIVND in the germline V gene (reference sequence). The CDR3 has 15 amino acids. The V gene lost 1 base and the J gene lost 14 bases, with 21 bases spanning the gap. CDR3 nucleotides: TGTGCCAGTAGTATAGGTCCGGCTAGCGAGATCCTTGAGTTCTTC. Protein product: CASSIGPASEILEFF.

The chain recombines TRBV19 with TRBJ2-1; D is undetermined. This CDR3 region has 15 residues. Between the trimmed V and J ends, which lost 5 bases and 10 bases, there was a span of 21 bases. Germline CDR1 is LNHDA and CDR2 is SQIVND (reference sequence). The CDR3 coding sequence is TGTGCCAGTAGTTCCTTAGCCAGAAAGAAAGGGGAGCAGTTCTTC. Its protein is CASSSLARKKGEQFF.

This clone was counted a few times. The chain is built from TRBV19 and TRBJ1-4; the D gene is possibly TRBD1 (6 bases). The V gene's germline CDR1 is LNHDA and CDR2 SQIVND (reference sequence). CDR3 size: 13 residues. With 6 bases removed from V and 7 bases from J, the gap between germline ends came to 12 bases. Here the CDR3 DNA reads TGTGCCAGTAGAGCCCAGACAGGTGAAAAACTGTTTTTT. This gives the protein CASRAQTGEKLFF.

This clone has just one count. V is TRBV7-2 and J is TRBJ2-7, with 8 bases identical to TRBD1. The CDR3 loop spans 15 amino acids. Germline loops: CDR1 SGHTA, CDR2 FQGNSA. J lost 3 bases, V lost 1 base, and 5 bases had no gene match. The CDR3 DNA is TGTGCCAGCAGCTTAGATTCCGGGACAGGCTACGAGCAGTACTTC. The encoded protein is CASSLDSGTGYEQYF. The full variable domain, completed using reference TRBV7-2 and TRBJ2-7, is GAGVSQSPSNKVTEKGKDVELRCDPISGHTALYWYRQSLGQGLEFLIYFQGNSAPDKSGLPSDRFSAERTGGSVSTLTIQRTQQEDSAVYLCASSLDSGTGYEQYFGPGTRLTVT.

The CDR3: CASSKGQPKGYGYTF. The CDR3 nucleotides read TGTGCCAGCAGCAAGGGACAGCCCAAAGGGTATGGCTACACCTTC. The rearrangement uses TRBV21-1 and TRBJ1-2; the table's D call TRBD1 went unverified against the DNA. TRBV21-1 is reported as a pseudogene. The CDR3 has 15 amino acids.

The chain recombines TRBV11-2 with TRBJ2-1; D might be TRBD2 (6 bases). CDR3 size: 17 residues. The ends were cut back, 5 bases at V and 6 bases at J, with 23 bases in the middle. Germline V gene lookup returns CDR1 SGHAT and CDR2 FQNNGV. CDR3 coding DNA: TGTGCCAGCAGCCCCGCGGGGCGAGGGAGCAGGTCCAATGAGCAGTTCTTC. Residues: CASSPAGRGSRSNEQFF.

This clone was counted between two and nine times. V gene TRBV29-1 combines with J gene TRBJ1-2; 7 positions agree with TRBD1. The ends lost 6 bases at V and 5 bases at J; junction bases unmatched: 6. Per germline, CDR1 SQVTM and CDR2 ANQGSEA. The CDR3 is made up of 12 amino acids. Written as DNA, the CDR3 is TGCAGCGTGGAACAGGGGCCGTATGGCTACACCTTC. Its protein is CSVEQGPYGYTF.

The V gene is TRBV5-6, the J gene TRBJ1-1; the D gene is possibly TRBD1 (5 bases). The germline gives CDR1 SGHDT, CDR2 YYEEEE. This CDR3 is built from 13 residues. Trimming stripped 6 bases from V and 0 bases from J, with 9 bases between. The CDR3 sequence: CASTDMVNTEAFF. The CDR3 DNA is TGTGCCAGCACGGACATGGTGAACACTGAAGCTTTCTTT.

V is TRBV11-3 and J is TRBJ1-1; D is perhaps TRBD1 (5 bases). Germline V gene data show CDR1 as SGHNT and CDR2 as YENEEA. CDR3 length: 14 residues. V lost 2 bases, J lost 3 bases, and 10 bases lay in between. The CDR3 DNA reads TGTGCCAGCAGCTTATCGGGGGGGGACACTGAAGCTTTCTTT. It codes for CASSLSGGDTEAFF.

This clone was counted a single time. The rearrangement uses TRBV7-6 and TRBJ2-5, with D possibly matching TRBD1 (6 bases). V was clipped by 5 bases and J by 2 bases, with 12 bases between them. This CDR3 is built from 14 residues. Germline V gives CDR1 SGHVS, CDR2 FNYEAQ. The CDR3 coding sequence is TGTGCCAGCAGCACAGGACAGACACAAGAGACCCAGTACTTC. Its protein product is CASSTGQTQETQYF.

Points on this clone: The sample contains more than one DNA sequence encoding this CDR3. The genes are TRBV6-5 and TRBJ1-1; 7 nucleotides agree with TRBD1. This CDR3 has 13 amino acids. Trimming removed 5 bases from V and 5 bases from J; junction bases left unmatched: 5. From germline, CDR1 is MNHEY and CDR2 SVGAGI. The CDR3 spells CASSRQGRTEAFF. CDR3 sequence (DNA): TGTGCCAGCAGTCGACAGGGTCGAACTGAAGCTTTCTTT.

The rearrangement joins TRBV19 to TRBJ1-5, with D tentatively TRBD1 (6 bases). The CDR3 extends over 17 amino acids. Trimming left V 3 bases short and J 7 bases short, with 22 bases between. Germline V gene lookup returns CDR1 LNHDA and CDR2 SQIVND (reference sequence). CDR3 bases: TGTGCCAGTAGTATCCCCGGGGGGGCGCCTATTGGGCAGCCCCAGCATTTT. Amino acid sequence: CASSIPGGAPIGQPQHF.

The J gene is TRBJ2-7, the V gene TRBV7-9, with 7 bases lining up with TRBD1. Losses at the gene ends were 4 bases for V and 6 bases for J; bases not matched to a gene: 3. Germline CDR1 and CDR2: SEHNR and FQNEAQ (reference sequence). The CDR3 runs to 12 residues. CDR3 bases: TGTGCCAGCAGCTCGGGACAGCGCGAGCAGTACTTC. It encodes CASSSGQREQYF.

The chain employs TRBV6-1 and TRBJ1-2; the match to TRBD1 covers 8 bases. The junction had 5 bases not matched to a gene; V was cut back by 7 bases and J by 1 base. Germline V CDR1 and CDR2: MNHNS, SASEGT. This CDR3 contains 14 residues. CDR3 residues: CASTGQGRNYGYTF. The CDR3 nucleotides are TGTGCCAGCACCGGACAGGGCCGTAACTATGGCTACACCTTC.

This chain links TRBV28 with TRBJ2-7; D may be TRBD1 (5 bases). V dropped 6 bases and J dropped 3 bases, with 9 bases sitting between them. From germline, CDR1 is MDHEN and CDR2 SYDVKM. The CDR3 length is 12 residues. For the CDR3, the DNA is TGTGCCAGCAGGACAGCCCTCTACGAGCAGTACTTC. Translation gives CASRTALYEQYF. Complete variable domain (other parts from reference TRBV28 and TRBJ2-7): DVKVTQSSRYLVKRTGEKVFLECVQDMDHENMFWYRQDPGLGLRLIYFSYDVKMKEKGDIPEGYSVSREKKERFSLILESASTNQTSMYLCASRTALYEQYFGPGTRLTVT.